This T cell receptor (beta chain) came from a study of CD8 T cells in ankylosing spondylitis. At least ten counts were recorded for this clonotype. Its antigen is still unknown. General study findings and limits: There was a TCR beta motif, made of several highly homologous variants, that appeared characteristic of ankylosing spondylitis blood. Prior work had noted some motif variants in reactive arthritis blood and synovial fluid. The clones that were linked to disease were reported to be significantly enriched in matched synovial fluid samples from ankylosing spondylitis patients.

TCRdb recomputed calls from the 5' RACE reads with MiXCR, one row per CDR3 protein. In the table there are about 220,000 distinct CDR3 sequences, 6% to 8% of which are singletons. The TCR comes from a male donor with ankylosing spondylitis. The sample comprised blood, either unsorted or a sorted T cell fraction (not recorded which).

In DNA, the CDR3 is TGTGCCACCAGAGATCGACAGGGGGCGGACACCGGGGAGCTGTTTTTT. This codes for CATRDRQGADTGELFF. The chain employs TRBV24-1 and TRBJ2-2; 10 bases map to TRBD1. Losses at the gene ends were 7 bases for V and 3 bases for J; bases not matched to a gene: 7. Per the germline V gene, CDR1 is KGHDR and CDR2 is SFDVKD. This CDR3 is built from 16 residues.